This T cell receptor (beta chain) was sequenced in a study of blood T cell repertoires in COVID-19. In the study overall: Donors in the United States, Italy and Spain gave samples during acute or convalescent COVID-19.

Germline values: CDR1 LGHNA, CDR2 YNFKEQ. This CDR3 has 18 residues. Trimming stripped 0 bases from V and 0 bases from J, with 14 bases between. The authors' processing: Amplified reference gene primers provided the basis for estimating nucleated cell counts. TCRdb's copy holds only in-frame clones and misses some; the assay was immunoSEQ multiplex PCR. That table gives V, J and clone size, and the DNA gave D and trimming. The sample lists 120,000 to 150,000 clones; approximately 80% were seen once. This clonotype was obtained from a woman older than 75 in a cohort sampled during active or convalescent COVID-19. The rearrangement joins TRBV4-2 to TRBJ1-4, with no clear D. The sample was peripheral blood. CDR3 sequence reads: CASSQDHVRTATNEKLFF. CDR3 in DNA: TGTGCCAGCAGCCAAGATCACGTCAGGACTGCAACTAATGAAAAACTGTTTTTT.